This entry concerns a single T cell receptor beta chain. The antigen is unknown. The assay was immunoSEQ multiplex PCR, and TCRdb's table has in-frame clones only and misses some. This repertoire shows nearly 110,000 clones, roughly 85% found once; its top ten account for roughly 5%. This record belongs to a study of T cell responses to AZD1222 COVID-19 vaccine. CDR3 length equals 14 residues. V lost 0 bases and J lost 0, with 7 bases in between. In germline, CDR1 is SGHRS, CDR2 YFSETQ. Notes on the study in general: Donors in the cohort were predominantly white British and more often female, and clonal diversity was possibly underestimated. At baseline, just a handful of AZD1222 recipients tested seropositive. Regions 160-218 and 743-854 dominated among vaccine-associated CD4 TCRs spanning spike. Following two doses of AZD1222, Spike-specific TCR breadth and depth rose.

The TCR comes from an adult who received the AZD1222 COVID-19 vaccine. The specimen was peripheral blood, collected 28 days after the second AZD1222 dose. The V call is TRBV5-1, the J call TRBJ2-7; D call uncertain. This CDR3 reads CASSLEGHSYEQYF. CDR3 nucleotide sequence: TGCGCCAGCAGCTTGGAGGGCCACTCCTACGAGCAGTACTTC.